Listed here are 20 T cell receptor beta chains from one sample, sequenced in a study of cytomegalovirus exposure and HLA in healthy donors. The study ran its PCR with 60 Vbeta and 13 Jbeta primers. TCRdb keeps only in-frame clones here, not all; method: immunoSEQ multiplex PCR. The sample consists of 200,000 to 250,000 clones, 85% to 90% of them appearing once. What was sequenced was PBMCs. Receptor source: a human donor in good health.

The chain combines TRBV11-2 with TRBJ1-1; D not resolved. V was shortened by 3 bases and J by 1 base, with 12 bases between the two germline ends. CDR3 length equals 15 residues. Germline-derived CDR1 and CDR2 are SGHAT and FQNNGV. In DNA form, the CDR3 reads TGTGCCAGCAGCTTTCAGGTGGCAGGGAACACTGAAGCTTTCTTT. Translation gives CASSFQVAGNTEAFF.

The chain employs TRBV5-4 and TRBJ2-1; the D gene is possibly TRBD2 (7 bases). The CDR3 is 16 residues long. Germline CDR1 and CDR2: SGHNT and YYREEE (reference sequence). V lost 4 bases, J lost 0 bases, and 14 bases lay in between. CDR3 sequence reads: CASSPGGQSSYNEQFF. Written as DNA, the CDR3 is TGTGCCAGCAGCCCCGGGGGGCAGAGCTCCTACAATGAGCAGTTCTTC.

V gene TRBV15 combines with J gene TRBJ2-7, with D unresolved. The CDR3 loop spans 14 amino acids. Germline V gene sequence: CDR1 LNHNV, CDR2 YYDKDF (reference sequence). Trimming left V 1 base short and J 6 bases short, with 13 bases between. The CDR3 loop reads CATSRAVSSGEQYF. The CDR3 DNA sequence: TGTGCCACCAGCAGAGCAGTTTCGTCGGGCGAGCAGTACTTC.

V gene TRBV5-1 combines with J gene TRBJ2-3; a weak D match, TRBD1 (6 bases). Germline CDR1 reads SGHRS; CDR2 reads YFSETQ. This CDR3 is built from 14 residues. V was shortened by 2 bases and J by 0 bases, with 7 bases between the two germline ends. The CDR3 protein is CASSFDRSTDTQYF. For the CDR3, the DNA is TGCGCCAGCAGCTTTGACAGGAGCACAGATACGCAGTATTTT.

This clone has only one observation. One end of the junction does not line up with germline, which may come from a read error. The chain recombines TRBV12-5 with TRBJ2-3; tentatively, D is TRBD2 (5 bases). Germline CDR1 and CDR2: LGHNT and FRNRAP. The CDR3 is 15 residues long. The CDR3 protein is CASGLVVGSTNTQYF. DNA for the CDR3: TGTGCTAGTGGTTTGGTAGTTGGGAGCACAAATACGCAGTATTTT. Full variable domain (rest looked up from reference TRBV12-5 and TRBJ2-3): DARVTQTPRHKVTEMGQEVTMRCQPILGHNTVFWYRQTMMQGLELLAYFRNRAPLDDSGMPKDRFSAEMPDATLATLKIQPSEPRDSAVYFCASGLVVGSTNTQYFGPGTRLTVL.

The V and J genes are TRBV7-9 and TRBJ1-4, with 9 nucleotides matching TRBD1. V trimming: 0 bases; J trimming: 2 bases; junction bases outside the gene matches: 10. Germline V gene sequence: CDR1 SEHNR, CDR2 FQNEAQ (reference sequence). The CDR3 sequence is 19 residues long. In DNA form, the CDR3 reads TGTGCCAGCAGCTTAGCGCCGGGACAGGGAATTTTGACTAATGAAAAACTGTTTTTT. Its protein is CASSLAPGQGILTNEKLFF.

CDR3 sequence: CASSPTENYGYTF. In nucleotides, the CDR3 is TGTGCCAGCTCACCGACAGAAAACTATGGCTACACCTTC. The chain joins TRBV18 to TRBJ1-2; perhaps TRBD1 as D (5 bases). Germline CDR1 and CDR2: KGHSH and LQKENI. V dropped 3 bases and J dropped 2 bases, with 7 bases sitting between them. The CDR3 is 13 residues long.

V is TRBV5-6 and J is TRBJ2-5; 10 bases fit TRBD2. Germline values: CDR1 SGHDT, CDR2 YYEEEE. The CDR3 extends over 15 amino acids. V lost 2 bases to trimming and J lost 1 base; unmatched junction nucleotides: 2. The CDR3: CASSLAGGFQETQYF. As DNA, the CDR3 is TGTGCCAGCAGCTTAGCGGGAGGGTTCCAAGAGACCCAGTACTTC.

This clone has only one observation. The chain uses TRBV5-1 and TRBJ2-7, with a possible D match to TRBD1 (5 bases). CDR3 length: 15 amino acids. V lost 0 bases to trimming and J lost 5 bases, with 15 bases between them. Germline V gene sequence: CDR1 SGHRS, CDR2 YFSETQ. Written as DNA, the CDR3 is TGCGCCAGCAGCTTGGATGTGACAGCTAAACACGAGCAGTACTTC. Protein product: CASSLDVTAKHEQYF.

This clone was counted a single time. The rearrangement uses TRBV29-1 and TRBJ1-2, with 9 positions matching TRBD1. The CDR3 spans 13 residues. Germline V gives CDR1 SQVTM, CDR2 ANQGSEA. V lost 7 bases to trimming and J lost 3 bases; unmatched junction nucleotides: 6. The CDR3 sequence: CSAGTGMDYGYTF. CDR3 sequence (DNA): TGCAGCGCTGGGACAGGGATGGACTATGGCTACACCTTC.

The genes are TRBV27 and TRBJ2-5, with 9 positions matching TRBD1. The junction had 8 bases not matched to a gene; V was cut back by 5 bases and J by 1 base. Germline V gene lookup returns CDR1 MNHEY and CDR2 SMNVEV (reference sequence). This CDR3 comprises 16 residues. CDR3 loop: CASSPRQGGIQETQYF. The CDR3 DNA is TGTGCCAGCAGTCCCAGACAGGGGGGGATCCAAGAGACCCAGTACTTC.

The chain employs TRBV5-1 and TRBJ2-7, with TRBD1 matching over 9 bases. Germline V gene data show CDR1 as SGHRS and CDR2 as YFSETQ. V lost 0 bases, J lost 5 bases, and 12 bases stayed unmatched. This CDR3 is 17 amino acids long. CDR3 sequence reads: CASSLGGYRGQVDEQYF. CDR3 DNA sequence: TGCGCCAGCAGCTTGGGGGGGTACAGGGGGCAGGTCGACGAGCAGTACTTC.

The chain couples TRBV19 to TRBJ2-7; D gene unclear. With 5 bases removed from V and 0 bases from J, the gap between germline ends came to 5 bases. The CDR3 is made up of 12 amino acids. CDR1 is LNHDA and CDR2 is SQIVND in the germline V gene (reference sequence). The CDR3 reads CASSPGSYEQYF. The CDR3 region has the DNA TGTGCCAGTAGTCCCGGCTCCTACGAGCAGTACTTC.

This clone was picked up a small number of times. V usage is TRBV4-2 and J usage is TRBJ2-5; 7 bases map to TRBD2. CDR3 length: 14 residues. The V gene end was trimmed by 5 bases and the J gene end by 1 base; junction bases not matched to a gene: 4. The germline V gene encodes CDR1 LGHNA and CDR2 YNFKEQ. Here the CDR3 DNA reads TGTGCCAGCAGCTCACTAGCGTTCCAAGAGACCCAGTACTTC. Residues: CASSSLAFQETQYF.

As concerns this clone: A read error may produce the germline difference seen at one junction end. The chain carries TRBV7-9 and TRBJ2-3, with D perhaps TRBD2 (6 bases). The CDR3 totals 14 residues. Germline values: CDR1 SEHNR, CDR2 FQNEAQ (reference sequence). The CDR3 loop reads CSSRRDLSTDTQYF. DNA of the CDR3: TGTTCCAGCAGGCGGGACCTAAGCACAGATACGCAGTATTTT.

As DNA, the CDR3 is TGTGCCAGCAGTGAAGACGGGACAGGGTATTACGAGCAGTACTTC. As protein: CASSEDGTGYYEQYF. This sequence joins TRBV2 and TRBJ2-7; 9 bases line up with TRBD1. The germline V gene encodes CDR1 SNHLY and CDR2 FYNNEI. The V gene end was trimmed by 1 base and the J gene end by 4 bases; junction bases not matched to a gene: 5. This CDR3 comprises 15 residues.

J is TRBJ2-1 and V is TRBV10-3; 7 nucleotides align to TRBD1. This CDR3 spans 15 amino acids. The V and J ends lost 1 base and 8 bases, in that order; junction bases with no gene match: 8. Germline-derived CDR1 and CDR2 are ENHRY and SYGVKD. In DNA form, the CDR3 reads TGTGCCATCAGTGAGTTTACAGGGGTTGTCGATGAGCAGTTCTTC. Translated: CAISEFTGVVDEQFF.

On this clone itself: Additional DNA sequences in this sample encode the identical CDR3. The rearrangement links TRBV7-9 to TRBJ1-4; a weak D match, TRBD1 (6 bases). V lost 6 bases and J lost 6, with 11 bases in between. CDR3 length: 13 residues. From germline, CDR1 is SEHNR and CDR2 FQNEAQ (reference sequence). This chain's CDR3 is CASSVQGDEKLFF. For the CDR3, the DNA is TGTGCCAGCAGTGTACAGGGAGATGAAAAACTGTTTTTT.

CDR3 in amino acids: CASSSGGSGETQYF. In DNA form, the CDR3 reads TGTGCCAGCAGCTCGGGAGGTTCCGGCGAGACCCAGTACTTC. The rearrangement joins TRBV7-8 to TRBJ2-5, with TRBD2 identical over 7 bases. The CDR3 spans 14 residues. The ends lost 4 bases at V and 5 bases at J; junction bases unmatched: 7. The V gene's germline CDR1 is SGHVS and CDR2 FQNEAQ. Full variable domain (remainder filled in from reference TRBV7-8 and TRBJ2-5): GAGVSQSPRYKVAKRGQDVALRCDPISGHVSLFWYQQALGQGPEFLTYFQNEAQLDKSGLPSDRFFAERPEGSVSTLKIQRTQQEDSAVYLCASSSGGSGETQYFGPGTRLLVL.

The genes are TRBV19 and TRBJ1-2; D possibly corresponds to TRBD1 (5 bases). The V end lost 7 bases, the J end lost 4 bases, and 19 bases lay between the germline ends. The CDR3 sequence is 15 residues long. Germline V gene sequence: CDR1 LNHDA, CDR2 SQIVND (reference sequence). The CDR3 loop is CASTPKRQLFYGYTF. DNA of the CDR3: TGTGCCAGTACCCCCAAGAGACAGCTATTCTATGGCTACACCTTC.